Below, one T cell receptor (beta chain) is given with its context. No antigen is known for it. Sequenced by immunoSEQ multiplex PCR; TCRdb stores in-frame clones only, minus some. Here the sample spans 760,000 or so clones, 95% to 97% being singletons. This sample was included in a study of shared clonotypes between healthy human individuals. Study results and caveats: Few donors limited the genetic and exposure-history diversity represented. Against clonotypes common to all four donors, non-shared ones had lower generation probabilities.

Naive CD8 cells comprised CD45RO-negative, CCR7-positively selected cells, excluding terminally differentiated effector memory CD45RA+ cells. The CDR3 spans 12 residues. The V gene lost 3 bases and the J gene lost 2 bases, with 5 bases spanning the gap. CDR1 is SGHTA and CDR2 is FQGNSA in the germline V gene. The sequencing sample was made of naive CD8+ T cells sorted from blood. The sequence was collected from a young man in good health. The chain couples TRBV7-2 to TRBJ2-7, with no clear D. This CDR3 reads CASSLSPYEQYF. The CDR3, as DNA: TGTGCCAGCAGCTTGTCACCCTACGAGCAGTACTTC.